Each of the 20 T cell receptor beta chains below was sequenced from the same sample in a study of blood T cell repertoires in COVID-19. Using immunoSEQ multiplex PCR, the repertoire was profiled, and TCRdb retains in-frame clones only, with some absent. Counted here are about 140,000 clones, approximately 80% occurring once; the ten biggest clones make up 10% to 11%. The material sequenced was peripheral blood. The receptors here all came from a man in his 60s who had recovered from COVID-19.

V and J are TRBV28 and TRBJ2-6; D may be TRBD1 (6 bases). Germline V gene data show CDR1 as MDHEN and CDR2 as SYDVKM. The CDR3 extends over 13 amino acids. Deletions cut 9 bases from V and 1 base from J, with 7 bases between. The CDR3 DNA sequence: TGTGCCAGTGACAGGTCTGGGGCCAACGTCCTGACTTTC. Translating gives CASDRSGANVLTF.

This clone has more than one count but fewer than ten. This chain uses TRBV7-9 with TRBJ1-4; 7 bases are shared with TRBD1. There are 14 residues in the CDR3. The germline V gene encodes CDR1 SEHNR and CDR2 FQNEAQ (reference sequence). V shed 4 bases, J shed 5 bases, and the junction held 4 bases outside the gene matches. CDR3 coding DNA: TGTGCCAGCAGCTCCGGGACAGAGAATGAAAAACTGTTTTTT. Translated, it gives CASSSGTENEKLFF.

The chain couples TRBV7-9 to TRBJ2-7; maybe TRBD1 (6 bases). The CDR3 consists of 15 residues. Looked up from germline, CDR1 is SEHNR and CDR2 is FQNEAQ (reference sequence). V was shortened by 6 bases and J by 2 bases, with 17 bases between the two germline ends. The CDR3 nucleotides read TGTGCCAGCAGTTGGACAAGGGACAACCCCTACGAGCAGTACTTC. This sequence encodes CASSWTRDNPYEQYF.

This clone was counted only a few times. CDR3 amino acids: CAIRGAVTEAFF. The CDR3 DNA reads TGTGCCATCAGGGGAGCGGTAACTGAAGCTTTCTTT. The genes are TRBV10-3 and TRBJ1-1; no clear D gene. The germline V gene has CDR1 ENHRY and CDR2 SYGVKD. CDR3 length: 12 amino acids. The V gene lost 6 bases and the J gene lost 5 bases, with 10 bases spanning the gap.

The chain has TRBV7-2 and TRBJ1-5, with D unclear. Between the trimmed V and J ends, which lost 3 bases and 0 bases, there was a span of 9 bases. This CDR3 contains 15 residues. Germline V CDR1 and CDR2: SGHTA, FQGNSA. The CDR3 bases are TGTGCCAGCAGCTTGTTTGGCGGTAGCAATCAGCCCCAGCATTTT. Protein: CASSLFGGSNQPQHF.

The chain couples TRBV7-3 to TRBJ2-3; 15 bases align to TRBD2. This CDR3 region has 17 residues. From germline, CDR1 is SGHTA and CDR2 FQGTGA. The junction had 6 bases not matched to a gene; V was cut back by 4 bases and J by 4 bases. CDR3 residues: CASSSQGLAGGADTQYF. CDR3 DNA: TGTGCCAGCAGCTCCCAGGGACTAGCGGGAGGAGCAGATACGCAGTATTTT.

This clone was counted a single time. CDR3 DNA: TGCGCCAGCAGCCAAGAATCAGCTAGCGGTTCGAACACCGGGGAGCTGTTTTTT. The encoded protein is CASSQESASGSNTGELFF. The chain carries TRBV4-3 and TRBJ2-2; 7 nucleotides line up with TRBD2. This CDR3 is 18 amino acids long. Trimming cost V 0 bases and J 0 bases; bases outside gene matches: 7. Per germline, CDR1 LGHNA and CDR2 YSLEER.

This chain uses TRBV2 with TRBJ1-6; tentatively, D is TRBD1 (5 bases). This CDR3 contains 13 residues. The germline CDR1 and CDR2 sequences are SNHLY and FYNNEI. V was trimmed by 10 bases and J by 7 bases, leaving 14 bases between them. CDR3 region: CANTGFVNSPLHF. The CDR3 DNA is TGTGCCAACACAGGATTCGTCAATTCACCCCTCCACTTT.

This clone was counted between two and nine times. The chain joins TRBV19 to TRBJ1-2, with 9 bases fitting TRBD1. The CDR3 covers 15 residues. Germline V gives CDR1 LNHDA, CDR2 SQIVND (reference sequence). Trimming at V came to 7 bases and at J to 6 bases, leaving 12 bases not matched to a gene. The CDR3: CASIDRDRVLNGYTF. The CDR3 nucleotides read TGTGCCAGTATCGACCGGGACAGGGTCCTCAATGGCTACACCTTC.

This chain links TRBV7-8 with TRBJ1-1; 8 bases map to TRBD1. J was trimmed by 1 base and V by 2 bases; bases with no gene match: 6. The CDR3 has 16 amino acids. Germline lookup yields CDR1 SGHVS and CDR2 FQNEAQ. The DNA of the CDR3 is TGTGCCAGCAGCTTAACCCGACAGGGGCAGAACACTGAAGCTTTCTTT. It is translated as CASSLTRQGQNTEAFF.

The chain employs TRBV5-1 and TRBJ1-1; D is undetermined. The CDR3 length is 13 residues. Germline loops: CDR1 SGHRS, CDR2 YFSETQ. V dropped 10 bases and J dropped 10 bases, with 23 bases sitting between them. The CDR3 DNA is TGCGCCTCCCGGGGAGACCCCGAGGAGGCAGCTTTCTTT. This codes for CASRGDPEEAAFF.

CDR3 sequence: CASSYRRDNYEQYF. Here the CDR3 DNA reads TGTGCCAGCAGTTACCGCCGGGACAACTACGAGCAGTACTTC. The chain joins TRBV6-5 to TRBJ2-7, with D possibly TRBD1 on 6 matching bases. Trimming took 2 bases from V and 3 from J, leaving 11 bases between them. The CDR3 has 14 amino acids. In germline, CDR1 is MNHEY, CDR2 SVGAGI.

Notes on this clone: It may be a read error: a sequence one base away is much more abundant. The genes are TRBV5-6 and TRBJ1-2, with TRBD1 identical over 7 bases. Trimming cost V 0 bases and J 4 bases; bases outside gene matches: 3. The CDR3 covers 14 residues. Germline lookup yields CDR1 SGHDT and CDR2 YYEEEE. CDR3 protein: CASSLGQGAYGYTF. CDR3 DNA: TGTGCCAGCAGCTTGGGACAGGGAGCCTATGGCTACACCTTC.

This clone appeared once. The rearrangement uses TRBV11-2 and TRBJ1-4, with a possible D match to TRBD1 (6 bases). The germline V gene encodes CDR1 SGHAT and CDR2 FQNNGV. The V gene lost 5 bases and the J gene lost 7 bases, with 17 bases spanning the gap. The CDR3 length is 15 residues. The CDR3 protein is CASSLNRAPPEKLFF. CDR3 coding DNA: TGTGCCAGCAGCCTTAACAGGGCTCCCCCTGAAAAACTGTTTTTT.

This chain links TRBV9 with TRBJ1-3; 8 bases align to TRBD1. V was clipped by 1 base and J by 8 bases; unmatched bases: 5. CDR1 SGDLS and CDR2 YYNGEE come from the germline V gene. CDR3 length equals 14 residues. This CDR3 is CASSVNRGVDTIYF. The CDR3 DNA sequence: TGTGCCAGCAGCGTAAACAGGGGGGTAGACACCATATATTTT. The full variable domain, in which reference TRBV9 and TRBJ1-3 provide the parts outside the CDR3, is DSGVTQTPKHLITATGQRVTLRCSPRSGDLSVYWYQQSLDQGLQFLIQYYNGEERAKGNILERFSAQQFPDLHSELNLSSLELGDSALYFCASSVNRGVDTIYFGEGSWLTVV.

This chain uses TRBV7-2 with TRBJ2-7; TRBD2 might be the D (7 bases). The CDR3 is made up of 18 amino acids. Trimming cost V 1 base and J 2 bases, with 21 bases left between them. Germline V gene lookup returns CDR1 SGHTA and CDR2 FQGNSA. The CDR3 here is CASSLEGGREARTYEQYF. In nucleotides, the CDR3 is TGTGCCAGCAGCTTAGAAGGGGGGAGGGAGGCCCGAACCTACGAGCAGTACTTC.

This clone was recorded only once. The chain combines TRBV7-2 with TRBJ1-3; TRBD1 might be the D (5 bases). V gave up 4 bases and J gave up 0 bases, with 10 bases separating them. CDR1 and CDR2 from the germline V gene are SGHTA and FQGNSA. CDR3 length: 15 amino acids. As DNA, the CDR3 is TGTGCCAGCAGCTCCCACAGGAGCTCTGGAAACACCATATATTTT. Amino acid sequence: CASSSHRSSGNTIYF.

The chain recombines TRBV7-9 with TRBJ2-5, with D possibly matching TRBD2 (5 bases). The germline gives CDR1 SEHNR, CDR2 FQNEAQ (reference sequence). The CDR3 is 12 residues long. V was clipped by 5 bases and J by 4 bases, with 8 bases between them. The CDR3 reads CASSEGTETQYF. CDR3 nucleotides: TGTGCCAGCAGCGAGGGTACAGAGACCCAGTACTTC.

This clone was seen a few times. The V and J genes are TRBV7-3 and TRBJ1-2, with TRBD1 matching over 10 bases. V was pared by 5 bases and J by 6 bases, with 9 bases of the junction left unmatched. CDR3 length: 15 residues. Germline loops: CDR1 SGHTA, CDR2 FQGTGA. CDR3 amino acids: CASSPGTGTGDGYTF. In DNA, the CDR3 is TGTGCCAGCAGCCCGGGAACCGGGACAGGGGATGGCTACACCTTC.

The DNA of the CDR3 is TGCGCCAGCAGCCAAGAGCCTCCGGGACTAGCGTACACCGGGGAGCTGTTTTTT. As protein: CASSQEPPGLAYTGELFF. The genes are TRBV4-3 and TRBJ2-2; 10 positions agree with TRBD2. V shed 0 bases, J shed 3 bases, and the junction held 7 bases outside the gene matches. This CDR3 has 18 amino acids. Per germline, CDR1 LGHNA and CDR2 YSLEER.